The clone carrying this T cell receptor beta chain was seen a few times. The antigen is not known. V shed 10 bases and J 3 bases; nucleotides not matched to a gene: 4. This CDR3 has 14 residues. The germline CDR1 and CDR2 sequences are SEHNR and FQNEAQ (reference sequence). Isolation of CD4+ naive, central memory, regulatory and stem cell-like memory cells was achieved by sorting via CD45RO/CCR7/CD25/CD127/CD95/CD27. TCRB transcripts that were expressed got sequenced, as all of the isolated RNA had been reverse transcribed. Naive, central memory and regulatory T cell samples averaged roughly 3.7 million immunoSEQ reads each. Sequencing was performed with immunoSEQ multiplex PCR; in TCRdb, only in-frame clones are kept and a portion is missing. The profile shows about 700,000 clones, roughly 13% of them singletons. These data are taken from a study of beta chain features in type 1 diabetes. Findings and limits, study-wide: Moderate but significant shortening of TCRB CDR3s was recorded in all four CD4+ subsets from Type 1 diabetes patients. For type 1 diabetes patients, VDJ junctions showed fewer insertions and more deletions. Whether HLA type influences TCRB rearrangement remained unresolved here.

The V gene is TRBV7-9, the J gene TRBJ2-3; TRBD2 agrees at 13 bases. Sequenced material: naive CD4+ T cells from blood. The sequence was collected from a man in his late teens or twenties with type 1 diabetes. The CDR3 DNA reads TGTGCCACTGGACTAGCGGGGGAGACAGATACGCAGTATTTT. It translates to CATGLAGETDTQYF.